This TCR beta chain was obtained from a study of radiotherapy plus CTLA-4 blockade in lung cancer. Study-wide context: Objective response was observed in over 15% of patients, and disease control in roughly 33%.

This clone has a handful of counts. This CDR3 spans 13 amino acids. CDR1 is SGHVS, CDR2 FNYEAQ, per germline. The ends were cut back, 4 bases at V and 2 bases at J, with 9 bases in the middle. TCRdb keeps only in-frame clones here, not all; method: immunoSEQ multiplex PCR. The sample yields about 94,000 clones, roughly four fifths seen once. The sequence was obtained from a human donor with non-small cell lung cancer that progressed on radiotherapy plus ipilimumab. J is TRBJ2-7 and V is TRBV7-6, with D possibly being TRBD1 (6 bases). The source was peripheral blood, collected from a patient treated with radiotherapy plus ipilimumab. The CDR3 loop reads CASSWDTTYEQYF. In DNA, the CDR3 is TGTGCCAGCAGCTGGGACACAACCTACGAGCAGTACTTC. The full variable domain, its missing parts supplied by reference TRBV7-6 and TRBJ2-7, is GAGVSQSPRYKVTKRGQDVALRCDPISGHVSLYWYRQALGQGPEFLTYFNYEAQQDKSGLPNDRFSAERPEGSISTLTIQRTEQRDSAMYRCASSWDTTYEQYFGPGTRLTVT.